This T cell receptor (beta chain) was sequenced for a study of PD-L1 blockade in urothelial cancer. Study-wide context: Every 3 weeks, patients received intravenous atezolizumab 1,200 mg, beginning 2014.

This sample's time point: peripheral blood 6 weeks after treatment start. Locally advanced or metastatic urothelial carcinoma was diagnosed in the patients. Sample numbers ranged from 1 to 8 per patient, encompassing pretreatment and on-treatment collections. Every PCR got spiked synthetic TCR analog templates. Assay: immunoSEQ multiplex PCR; the TCRdb copy retains only in-frame clones and omits some. The sample yields just over 40,000 clones, 70% to 90% seen once. V gave up 5 bases and J gave up 0 bases, with 13 bases separating them. Germline CDR1 reads MNHEY; CDR2 reads SMNVEV (reference sequence). This CDR3 comprises 16 residues.

The sequence was obtained from a man between 65 and 85 years old with urothelial cancer. The chain carries TRBV27 and TRBJ1-4; D unclear. The sample was PBMCs, taken around atezolizumab (anti-PD-L1) treatment. Here the CDR3 DNA reads TGTGCCAGCAGTCGCGGCGGGGTCTCAACTAATGAAAAACTGTTTTTT. Protein sequence: CASSRGGVSTNEKLFF.